This TCR beta chain originates from a study of Ad26.COV2.S vaccination and SARS-CoV-2 variants. The data were produced by immunoSEQ multiplex PCR, yet TCRdb's version contains in-frame clones alone and is incomplete. The sample shows 450,000 to 550,000 clones, around 89% of them seen only once. Treatment in this sample: around 19 received Ad26.COV2.S at low or high dose, single or two shots; about 5 received placebo; per-sample allocation not given. Vaccine and placebo recipients were sampled on day 63 after the first injection. This clone was found once. Germline CDR1 and CDR2: LNHDA and SQIVND (reference sequence). This CDR3 has 20 residues.

The clonotype comes from a person aged 18-65 years who received the Ad26.COV2.S COVID-19 vaccine or a placebo. This sequence joins TRBV19 and TRBJ1-5, with D tentatively TRBD1 (6 bases). The specimen was peripheral blood, collected in a trial of Ad26.COV2.S vaccine versus placebo. CDR3 in DNA: TGTGCTTCGGTGAGGCGAGGGAAAACAGGGAAGGATTATGGCAATCAGCCCCAGCATTTT. It translates to CASVRRGKTGKDYGNQPQHF.